This T cell receptor (beta chain) was recovered during a study of OX40 agonist ivuxolimab in advanced cancers. Here immunoSEQ multiplex PCR was the method, and the copy in TCRdb shows in-frame clones only, minus some. The data hold under 65,000 clones, with about 85% observed a single time. The CDR3 extends over 15 amino acids. V was cut by 2 bases and J by 5 bases, with 15 bases left in between. The germline V gene has CDR1 SGHTA and CDR2 FQGNSA. The V gene is TRBV7-2, the J gene TRBJ2-5; D not resolved. Sequenced material: CD4+ or CD8+ T cells sorted from blood, taken in a trial of the OX40 agonist ivuxolimab. The sequence was collected from an adult with an advanced solid tumor such as melanoma, head and neck, liver or kidney cancer. The CDR3: CASSLSGLEAETQYF. The CDR3 bases are TGTGCCAGCAGCTTATCGGGCCTCGAGGCTGAGACCCAGTACTTC.